This T cell receptor (beta chain) comes out of a study of T-cell reconstitution after alpha-beta-depleted transplantation in children. Unique molecular identifiers were built into the TCRbeta library. TCRdb called the PCR reads again in MiXCR, with one record for every CDR3 protein. This sample has approximately 650,000 distinct CDR3 sequences; about 12% occur once, and the top ten carry about 0.77%. This clonotype has a count of ten or more. Its cognate antigen is unknown. Germline CDR1 is DFQATT and CDR2 is SNEGSKA (reference sequence). The CDR3 runs to 14 residues. The J segment lost 9 bases and the V segment lost 4 bases, leaving 5 bases of the junction unmatched. Whole-study findings and limits: Diversity of TCRbeta at day 60 was high in some patients, arising from surviving recipient T cells and thymic progenitors. T-cell numbers and diversity one year post-transplant derived largely from freshly generated T cells. The study reportedly traced alpha-beta T cells about two months after transplant to several hundred expanded graft clones.

The chain combines TRBV20-1 with TRBJ2-1; 14 bases map to TRBD2. The specimen was PBMCs, collected before TCRalphabeta/CD19-depleted stem cell transplant. The receptor's source is a girl aged 2-10 years with congenital amegakaryocytic thrombocytopenia, due to receive a stem cell transplant. CDR3 amino acids: CSATGTSGSGEQFF. DNA of the CDR3: TGCAGTGCTACTGGGACTAGCGGGAGTGGTGAGCAGTTCTTC.